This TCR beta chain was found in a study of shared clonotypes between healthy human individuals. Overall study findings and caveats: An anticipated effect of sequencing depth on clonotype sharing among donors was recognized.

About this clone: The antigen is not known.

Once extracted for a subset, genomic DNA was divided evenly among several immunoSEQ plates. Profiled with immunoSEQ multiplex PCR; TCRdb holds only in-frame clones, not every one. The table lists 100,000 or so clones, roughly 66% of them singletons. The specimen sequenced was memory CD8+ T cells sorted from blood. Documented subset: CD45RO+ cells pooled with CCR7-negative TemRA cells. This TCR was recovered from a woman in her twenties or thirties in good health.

CDR3: CASSQRFISYNEQFF. As DNA, the CDR3 is TGCGCCAGCAGCCAAAGGTTTATCTCCTACAATGAGCAGTTCTTC. This chain links TRBV4-1 with TRBJ2-1, with D hard to call. The CDR3 is 15 amino acids. V was clipped by 2 bases and J by 0 bases, with 8 bases between them. The germline CDR1 and CDR2 sequences are MGHRA and YSYEKL.